This TCR beta chain was sequenced during a study of CD8 T cells in ankylosing spondylitis. The table lists this clonotype with a few counts. Trimming cost V 0 bases and J 6 bases; bases outside gene matches: 10. Germline V gene lookup returns CDR1 DFQATT and CDR2 SNEGSKA (reference sequence). CDR3 length: 16 amino acids. MiXCR, applied by TCRdb to the 5' RACE reads, yields one record per CDR3 protein. Altogether about 110,000 distinct CDR3 sequences are present, 24% being singletons, with the ten largest covering 12%. Sequencing used synovial fluid, either unsorted or a sorted T cell fraction (not recorded which). The rearrangement links TRBV20-1 to TRBJ2-3; 9 bases agree with TRBD2. This TCR was recovered from a male donor with ankylosing spondylitis. The CDR3 sequence is CSARDGASGTRDTQYF. The CDR3 DNA reads TGCAGTGCTAGAGATGGGGCTAGCGGGACACGGGATACGCAGTATTTT.